The clone carrying this TCR beta chain appeared a few times. Its antigen is still unknown. The source of the sample is a study of T-cell memory formation after mild COVID-19. Turning to the study itself: TCR clusters were largely donor specific.

Germline CDR1 reads SNHLY; CDR2 reads FYNNEI. The CDR3 has 14 residues. V gave up 6 bases and J gave up 5 bases, with 13 bases separating them. TCRdb fed the 5' RACE reads into MiXCR, producing one record per CDR3 protein. Here the sample spans fewer than 350,000 distinct CDR3 sequences, about a sixth being singletons. Broader study findings: Pre-infection memory held some responding clones, suggesting pre-existing cross-reactive T cells responded. Chiefly within CM and EM were the contracting CD4+ clones; CD8+ ones were within EMRA.

V and J are TRBV2 and TRBJ1-4, with D maybe TRBD1 (5 bases). What was sequenced was PBMCs or a T cell subset sorted from them (not recorded which). This TCR was recovered from a man between 18 and 29 years old who had mild COVID-19 (a few samples of this study predate the infection). Cell type and time point are not known. Here the CDR3 DNA reads TGTGCCAGCAGGGGTAAGGGACCGAATGAAAAACTGTTTTTT. Amino acid sequence: CASRGKGPNEKLFF.